This is a list of T cell receptor beta chains from one sample in a study of read filtering for tumor transcriptome and immune sequencing. TCRdb redid the calling of the reads with MiXCR, one entry per CDR3 protein. Here the sample spans some 41,000 distinct CDR3 sequences, around an eighth being singletons. Sequencing was performed on a population of CD138-negative cells sorted from bone marrow. The receptor source for this set is a donor at least 40 years old with multiple myeloma. CDR3s leave out the opening cysteine and the closing phenylalanine or tryptophan.

>TRBV3-1
ASSQDRQVQETQY
>TRBV29-1
SVEGQGMLF
>TRBV13
ASSSPRWKAGSSYDEQF
>TRBV12-5
ASGPATGGPYNEQF
>TRBV6-6
ASSPDSHTEAF
>TRBV4-3
ASSLIAGGLNTGELF
>TRBV20-1
SARQGSETQY
>TRBV7-9
ASSASQGARSSTF
>TRBV29-1
SVEALVGQGTTNYGYT
>TRBV7-3
ASSYDPAGTQY
>TRBV19
ASSMWGETYNEQF
>TRBV7-6
ASSPGTGSPNEQF
>TRBV5-6
ASSFSGTSLNTGELF
>TRBV14
ASSQEPGQGRWYNEQF
>TRBV2
ASSDHTGELF
>TRBV28
ASSFSGVRQPQH
>TRBV12-3/TRBV12-4
ASEFTGGNYNEQF
>TRBV24-1
ATSEGSMTKETQY
>TRBV24-1
ATSDPLEVGNQPQH
>TRBV3-1
ASSQVNYHTGELF
>TRBV19
ARTGVNEQF
>TRBV18
ASSPPVVQGNNQPQH
>TRBV29-1
SVARRGQGGELF
>TRBV7-2
ASSLGQGRGSNQPQH
>TRBV20-1
SATRTSGRLSEQF
>TRBV15
ATSSLLSRYSGNTIY
>TRBV20-1
SANTLLQLVGKDTQY
>TRBV5-1
ASRRPGTGDTGELF
>TRBV3-2
ASSLPGPGELF
>TRBV20-1
SARDPVGVSYEQY
>TRBV24-1
ATSDFLAGETQY
>TRBV4-1
ASSHGTGNYEQY
>TRBV28
ASSAYEQY
>TRBV28
ASILTSGYNEQF
>TRBV7-2
ASSPTNSGNTIY
>TRBV2
ASDRDLNTGELF
>TRBV29-1
SVSQGAYKQY
>TRBV6-6
ASSYSLLAGGDEQF
>TRBV6-2/TRBV6-3
ASSYGDRGLFNEQF
>TRBV5-4
ASLVQAYEQC
>TRBV29-1
SVDFQSGELF
>TRBV5-1
ASRKTLGGETQY
>TRBV28
ASSHLPETDEQY
>TRBV12-3/TRBV12-4
ASSSRQGSEAF
>TRBV5-6
ASSSRLASSYNEQF
>TRBV5-1
ASSQLGQGVRGANVLT
>TRBV7-2
ASSLSVNTEAF
>TRBV5-1
ASSSTTGGANEQF
>TRBV29-1
SGRRQTSQETQY
>TRBV11-2
ASSLRGSGRTLDTQY
>TRBV29-1
SVERGRADTQY
>TRBV27
ASTLTTGAAYNEQF